Below are 5 T cell receptor beta chains sequenced from a single sample in a study of PD-1 blockade in mismatch repair-deficient tumors. Profiled with immunoSEQ multiplex PCR; TCRdb holds only in-frame clones, not every one. This repertoire shows about 66,000 clones, 60% to 80% found once; its top ten account for over 4.5%. Sequencing was performed on peripheral blood, taken 2 weeks after starting pembrolizumab. These receptors were obtained from an adult with mismatch repair-deficient cancer.

A single count supports this clone. This sequence joins TRBV30 and TRBJ2-5, with TRBD2 identical over 14 bases. Germline V gene sequence: CDR1 GTSNPN, CDR2 SVGIG (reference sequence). Trimming removed 3 bases from V and 1 base from J; junction bases left unmatched: 10. CDR3 size: 18 residues. DNA for the CDR3: TGTGCCTGGAGCCCCAGACTAGCGGGAGGGAACGTCCAAGAGACCCAGTACTTC. This encodes CAWSPRLAGGNVQETQYF.

The chain carries TRBV18 and TRBJ2-5; no firm D call. The germline gives CDR1 KGHSH, CDR2 LQKENI. V lost 5 bases and J 2 bases, leaving 3 bases between the germline ends. This CDR3 is 11 amino acids long. The CDR3 loop reads CASSGQETQYF. The CDR3 DNA follows: TGTGCCAGCTCAGGGCAAGAGACCCAGTACTTC. Drawing the rest from reference TRBV18 and TRBJ2-5, the complete variable domain is NAGVMQNPRHLVRRRGQEARLRCSPMKGHSHVYWYRQLPEEGLKFMVYLQKENIIDESGMPKERFSAEFPKEGPSILRIQQVVRGDSAAYFCASSGQETQYFGPGTRLLVL.

This chain links TRBV7-2 with TRBJ1-4, with D uncertain. Trimming pared 5 bases from V and 3 bases from J, leaving 13 bases between. This CDR3 has 15 amino acids. Germline V gene data show CDR1 as SGHTA and CDR2 as FQGNSA. The CDR3 region has the DNA TGTGCCAGCAGCCCAAACTTCGGGTCTAATGAAAAACTGTTTTTT. The encoded protein is CASSPNFGSNEKLFF.

This chain uses TRBV18 with TRBJ1-1, with D possibly TRBD1 on 5 matching bases. From germline, CDR1 is KGHSH and CDR2 LQKENI. V was clipped by 6 bases and J by 1 base, with 9 bases between them. The CDR3 length is 13 residues. For the CDR3, the DNA is TGTGCCAGCTCGGGACTTCAGAACACTGAAGCTTTCTTT. Amino acids: CASSGLQNTEAFF. The variable domain in full, with the rest retrieved from reference TRBV18 and TRBJ1-1, is NAGVMQNPRHLVRRRGQEARLRCSPMKGHSHVYWYRQLPEEGLKFMVYLQKENIIDESGMPKERFSAEFPKEGPSILRIQQVVRGDSAAYFCASSGLQNTEAFFGQGTRLTVV.

There are a few counts of this clone. This chain links TRBV27 with TRBJ2-7; possible D gene TRBD1, 6 bases. Germline loops: CDR1 MNHEY, CDR2 SMNVEV (reference sequence). The CDR3 contains 14 residues. Trimming took off 2 bases at V and 2 bases at J, with 10 bases between the two ends. The CDR3 DNA reads as TGTGCCAGCAGTTTAGCCCGGACAGCCTACGAGCAGTACTTC. Translating it yields CASSLARTAYEQYF.